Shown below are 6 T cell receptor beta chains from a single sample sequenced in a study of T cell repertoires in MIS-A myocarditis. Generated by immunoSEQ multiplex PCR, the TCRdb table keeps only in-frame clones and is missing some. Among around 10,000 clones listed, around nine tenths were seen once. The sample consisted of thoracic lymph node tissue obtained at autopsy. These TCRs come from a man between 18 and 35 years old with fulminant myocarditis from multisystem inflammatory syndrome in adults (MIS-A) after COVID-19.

CDR3 sequence: CASSPGQGAYGYTF. CDR3 DNA sequence: TGCGCCAGCAGCCCGGGACAGGGGGCCTATGGCTACACCTTC. The rearrangement joins TRBV4-1 to TRBJ1-2; 12 positions agree with TRBD1. The V gene's germline CDR1 is MGHRA and CDR2 YSYEKL. The junction had 1 base not matched to a gene; V was cut back by 4 bases and J by 4 bases. The CDR3 has 14 amino acids.

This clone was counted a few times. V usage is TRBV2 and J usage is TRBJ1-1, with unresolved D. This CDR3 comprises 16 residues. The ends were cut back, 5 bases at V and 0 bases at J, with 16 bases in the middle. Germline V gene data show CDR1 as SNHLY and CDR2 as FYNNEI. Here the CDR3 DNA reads TGTGCCAGCAGTACACAGTCGAGCAGTCTGAACACTGAAGCTTTCTTT. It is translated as CASSTQSSSLNTEAFF.

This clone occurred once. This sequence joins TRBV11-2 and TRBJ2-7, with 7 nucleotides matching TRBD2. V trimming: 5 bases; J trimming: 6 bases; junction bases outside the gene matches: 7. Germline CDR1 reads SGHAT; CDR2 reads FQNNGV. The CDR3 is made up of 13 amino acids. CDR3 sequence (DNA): TGTGCCAGCAGCCCGCGACTAGCCCCCGAGCAGTACTTC. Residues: CASSPRLAPEQYF.

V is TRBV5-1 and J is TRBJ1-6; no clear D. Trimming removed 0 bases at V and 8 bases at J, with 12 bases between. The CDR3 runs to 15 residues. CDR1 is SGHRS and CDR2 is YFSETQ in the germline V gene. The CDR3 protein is CASSLGGNSDSPLHF. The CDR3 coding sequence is TGCGCCAGCAGCTTGGGAGGGAACTCGGATTCACCCCTCCACTTT.

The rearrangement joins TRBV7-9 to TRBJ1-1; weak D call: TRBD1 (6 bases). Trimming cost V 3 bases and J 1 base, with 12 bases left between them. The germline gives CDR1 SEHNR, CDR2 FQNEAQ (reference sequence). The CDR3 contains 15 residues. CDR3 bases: TGTGCCAGCAGCTTGGTGGCAGGGGCGAACACTGAAGCTTTCTTT. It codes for CASSLVAGANTEAFF.

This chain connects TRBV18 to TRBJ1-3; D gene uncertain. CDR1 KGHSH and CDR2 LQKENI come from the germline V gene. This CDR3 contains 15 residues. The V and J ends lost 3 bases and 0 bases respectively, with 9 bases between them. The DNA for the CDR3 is TGTGCCAGCTCACCTCAGAGAATCTCTGGAAACACCATATATTTT. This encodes CASSPQRISGNTIYF. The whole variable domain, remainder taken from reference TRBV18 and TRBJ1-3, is NAGVMQNPRHLVRRRGQEARLRCSPMKGHSHVYWYRQLPEEGLKFMVYLQKENIIDESGMPKERFSAEFPKEGPSILRIQQVVRGDSAAYFCASSPQRISGNTIYFGEGSWLTVV.